This T cell receptor (beta chain) is from a study of cytomegalovirus exposure and HLA in healthy donors. This clone has just one count. Its matching antigen is unknown. Findings of the study overall: Clusters of TCRs from the first cohort tended to co-occur in the 110 or so validation repertoires (as a later analysis found). Despite most TCR sequences being rare, some public TCRs occurred in many donors. The study recorded 150 to 200 TCR beta chains that were cytomegalovirus-associated.

Only in-frame clones appear in the TCRdb table, and some are missing; sequencing was by immunoSEQ multiplex PCR. The table has approximately 120,000 clones, nearly 90% seen once. The germline V gene has CDR1 SGHVS and CDR2 FNYEAQ. Trimming took off 5 bases at V and 0 bases at J, with 9 bases between the two ends. There are 14 residues in the CDR3. V usage is TRBV7-6 and J usage is TRBJ2-3, with D perhaps TRBD1 (5 bases). This sequence was found in a woman aged 18-30 years in good health and CMV-seronegative. The material sequenced was PBMCs. CDR3 in amino acids: CASSISGSTDTQYF. The CDR3 DNA is TGTGCCAGCAGCATCTCAGGGAGCACAGATACGCAGTATTTT.